This entry lists 18 T cell receptor beta chains sequenced from one sample in a study of cytomegalovirus exposure and HLA in healthy donors. The PCR had 60 Vbeta and 13 Jbeta primers. The table came from immunoSEQ multiplex PCR; TCRdb's copy has only in-frame clones and leaves some out. The sample has some 150,000 clones; 75% to 80% are singletons. The material sequenced was PBMCs. The receptors were gathered from a male donor in good health and CMV-seronegative.

This chain connects TRBV6-5 to TRBJ1-1, with a weak D call TRBD1 (5 bases). From germline, CDR1 is MNHEY and CDR2 SVGAGI. The CDR3 has 14 amino acids. V was cut by 6 bases and J by 5 bases, with 16 bases left in between. For the CDR3, the DNA is TGTGCCAGCAGCACCCCGCAGGGTCGGACTGAAGCTTTCTTT. Amino acid sequence: CASSTPQGRTEAFF.

This clone has a handful of counts. The same CDR3 can be traced to other DNA sequences in this sample. The chain links TRBV6-1 to TRBJ1-2; a weak D match, TRBD1 (6 bases). The germline V and J ends were trimmed by 7 bases and 4 bases, with 13 bases remaining between them. Germline V lookup: CDR1 MNHNS, CDR2 SASEGT. The CDR3 has 13 residues. The CDR3 bases are TGTGCCAGCATTCCGACAGGAACCTATGGCTACACCTTC. This sequence encodes CASIPTGTYGYTF.

This clone was counted a single time. The rearrangement links TRBV7-2 to TRBJ2-7, with TRBD1 as a possible D gene (6 bases). CDR1 SGHTA and CDR2 FQGNSA come from the germline V gene. CDR3 length equals 15 residues. V shed 3 bases and J shed 3 bases, with 15 bases lying between them. CDR3 in DNA: TGTGCCAGCAGCTTCGGGGCAGGGGAAGGCTACGAGCAGTACTTC. It translates to CASSFGAGEGYEQYF.

This clone came up once. J is TRBJ1-2 and V is TRBV2, with D hard to call. Between the trimmed V and J ends, which lost 7 bases and 0 bases, there was a span of 15 bases. CDR1 SNHLY and CDR2 FYNNEI come from the germline V gene. The CDR3 runs to 15 residues. This chain's CDR3 is CASNFLAGSNYGYTF. The CDR3 DNA reads TGTGCCAGCAACTTCCTCGCAGGTTCTAACTATGGCTACACCTTC.

The genes are TRBV2 and TRBJ2-7, with 10 bases matching TRBD2. The trim removed 7 bases at V and 6 bases at J, leaving 6 bases unmatched. The CDR3 consists of 13 residues. The germline CDR1 and CDR2 sequences are SNHLY and FYNNEI. CDR3 in DNA: TGTGCCAGCATGGCTAGCGGGAGCCTCGAGCAGTACTTC. Protein product: CASMASGSLEQYF.

This chain connects TRBV19 to TRBJ1-5, with TRBD1 identical over 12 bases. The V and J ends lost 6 bases and 9 bases, in that order; junction bases with no gene match: 9. The germline CDR1 and CDR2 sequences are LNHDA and SQIVND (reference sequence). The CDR3 covers 15 residues. CDR3 bases: TGTGCCAGTAGCAAACCGGGACAGGGGGCTCGGCCCCAGCATTTT. Residues: CASSKPGQGARPQHF.

This rearrangement joins TRBV28 to TRBJ1-5; D is perhaps TRBD1 (5 bases). This CDR3 has 14 residues. The germline V gene encodes CDR1 MDHEN and CDR2 SYDVKM. The V and J ends lost 5 bases and 6 bases respectively, with 14 bases between them. The CDR3 DNA reads TGTGCCAGCAGTCCGGGGGGAGTCGGTCAGCCCCAGCATTTT. Translating gives CASSPGGVGQPQHF.

This chain connects TRBV7-8 to TRBJ1-3; D not resolved. The V gene's germline CDR1 is SGHVS and CDR2 FQNEAQ. The CDR3 covers 14 residues. Trimming took off 5 bases at V and 0 bases at J, with 8 bases between the two ends. The CDR3 coding sequence is TGTGCCAGCAGCCCCTGGAGCTCTGGAAACACCATATATTTT. This translates into CASSPWSSGNTIYF.

In its sample, this clone was seen once. In the same sample, other DNA sequences code for this CDR3. Here the CDR3 DNA reads TGTGCCTGGAGTGGAGGACTGAAAGAGACCCAGTACTTC. This gives the protein CAWSGGLKETQYF. The chain employs TRBV30 and TRBJ2-5, with a possible D match to TRBD2 (5 bases). The V and J ends lost 1 base and 3 bases respectively, with 9 bases between them. The germline gives CDR1 GTSNPN, CDR2 SVGIG (reference sequence). The length of the CDR3 is 13 residues.

The chain employs TRBV10-3 and TRBJ2-5; 7 nucleotides match TRBD1. Germline V gene data show CDR1 as ENHRY and CDR2 as SYGVKD. The CDR3 loop spans 14 amino acids. V was clipped by 8 bases and J by 7 bases; unmatched bases: 13. The CDR3 spells CAIDPTGSKGTQYF. Written as DNA, the CDR3 is TGTGCCATCGACCCGACAGGGTCTAAAGGGACCCAGTACTTC.

This clone was seen a handful of times. The chain links TRBV11-3 to TRBJ1-1, with 8 bases lining up with TRBD1. CDR1 is SGHNT and CDR2 is YENEEA in the germline V gene. V trimming: 2 bases; J trimming: 4 bases; junction bases outside the gene matches: 12. This CDR3 is built from 17 residues. CDR3 nucleotide sequence: TGTGCCAGCAGCTTATCCCAGGGGGCGGCGTGGAGCACTGAAGCTTTCTTT. This encodes CASSLSQGAAWSTEAFF.

This chain joins TRBV19 and TRBJ2-1, with TRBD2 as a possible D gene (5 bases). Trimming removed 6 bases from V and 4 bases from J, with 10 bases in between. The germline V gene has CDR1 LNHDA and CDR2 SQIVND (reference sequence). The CDR3 runs 13 residues. CDR3 DNA sequence: TGTGCCAGTAGACTCCGGGGTTACAATGAGCAGTTCTTC. Its protein is CASRLRGYNEQFF.

This clone came up once. This chain joins TRBV13 and TRBJ2-3, with 7 bases identical to TRBD1. The CDR3 has 16 residues. With V trimmed by 6 bases and J by 4 bases, 13 bases remained unmatched. In germline, CDR1 is PRHDT, CDR2 FYEKMQ (reference sequence). The DNA of the CDR3 is TGTGCCAGCAGTCCAGGGGGTAGCCCCAGCCCAGATACGCAGTATTTT. It translates to CASSPGGSPSPDTQYF. Supplemented by reference TRBV13 and TRBJ2-3, the full variable domain reads AAGVIQSPRHLIKEKRETATLKCYPIPRHDTVYWYQQGPGQDPQFLISFYEKMQSDKGSIPDRFSAQQFSDYHSELNMSSLELGDSALYFCASSPGGSPSPDTQYFGPGTRLTVL.

The CDR3 DNA reads TGTGCCAGCAGCCAAGAGCCCAGGGGTGGCACTGAAGCTTTCTTT. Protein: CASSQEPRGGTEAFF. The chain is built from TRBV4-2 and TRBJ1-1, with D possibly matching TRBD1 (6 bases). Germline V lookup: CDR1 LGHNA, CDR2 YNFKEQ. This CDR3 region has 15 residues. Trimming removed 0 bases at V and 4 bases at J, with 12 bases between.

This sequence joins TRBV7-2 and TRBJ2-1; 7 bases line up with TRBD2. Per germline, CDR1 SGHTA and CDR2 FQGNSA. The junction had 13 bases not matched to a gene; V was cut back by 5 bases and J by 9 bases. There are 15 residues in the CDR3. The CDR3 coding sequence is TGTGCCAGCAGCCTACTCGGACTAGTTCGAGGTGAGCAGTTCTTC. As protein: CASSLLGLVRGEQFF.

This clone showed up just once. The gene calls are TRBV2 and TRBJ2-1; the D gene is possibly TRBD2 (5 bases). V was trimmed by 8 bases and J by 0 bases, leaving 14 bases between them. Germline V lookup: CDR1 SNHLY, CDR2 FYNNEI. The CDR3 has 15 residues. CDR3 sequence: CASSRTLSSYNEQFF. Written as DNA, the CDR3 is TGTGCCAGCTCCCGGACTCTGAGCTCCTACAATGAGCAGTTCTTC.

The chain uses TRBV5-4 and TRBJ2-5, with TRBD1 matching 8 bases. Losses at the gene ends were 3 bases for V and 0 bases for J; bases not matched to a gene: 7. Germline loops: CDR1 SGHNT, CDR2 YYREEE (reference sequence). The CDR3 spans 16 residues. CDR3 sequence reads: CASSSGQAVYQETQYF. Here the CDR3 DNA reads TGTGCCAGCAGCTCGGGACAGGCAGTATACCAAGAGACCCAGTACTTC.

The V call is TRBV29-1, the J call TRBJ2-7; maybe TRBD1 (5 bases). Per germline, CDR1 SQVTM and CDR2 ANQGSEA. The V gene lost 6 bases and the J gene lost 0 bases, with 12 bases spanning the gap. The CDR3 length is 13 residues. In DNA, the CDR3 is TGCAGCGTACCGGACACCTACTCCTACGAGCAGTACTTC. Protein sequence: CSVPDTYSYEQYF.